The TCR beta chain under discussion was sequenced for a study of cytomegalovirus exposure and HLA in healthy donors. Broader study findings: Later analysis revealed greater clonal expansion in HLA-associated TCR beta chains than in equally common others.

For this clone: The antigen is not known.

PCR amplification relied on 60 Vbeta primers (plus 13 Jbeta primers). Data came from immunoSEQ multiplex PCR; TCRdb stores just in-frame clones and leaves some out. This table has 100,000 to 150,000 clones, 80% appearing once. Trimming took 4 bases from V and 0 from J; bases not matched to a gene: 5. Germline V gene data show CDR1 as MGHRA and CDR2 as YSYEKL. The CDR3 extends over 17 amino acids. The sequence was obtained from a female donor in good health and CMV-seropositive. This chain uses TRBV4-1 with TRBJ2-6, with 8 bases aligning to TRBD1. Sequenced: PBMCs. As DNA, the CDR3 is TGCGCCAGCAGCCTGGGGGACAGGATCTCTGGGGCCAACGTCCTGACTTTC. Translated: CASSLGDRISGANVLTF.